This T cell receptor (beta chain) emerged from a study of siplizumab effects on memory and regulatory T cells. Whole-study results and caveats: It was not possible to assign a naive or memory phenotype to roughly 80-97% of proliferating CD4+ or CD8+ clones.

Sequenced by immunoSEQ multiplex PCR; TCRdb stores in-frame clones only, minus some. Of 70,000 or so clones detected, approximately 88% appear once; the ten largest clones hold 1.7%. As to this clone: The antigen remains undetermined.

CDR1 is SGHRS and CDR2 is YFSETQ in the germline V gene. The CDR3 contains 17 residues. Trimming shortened V by 0 bases and J by 10 bases, and 20 bases separated the two germline ends. This TCR derives from a human donor in good health. Sequencing was performed on Tregs sorted from blood. The chain is built from TRBV5-1 and TRBJ1-6; D is possibly TRBD1 (6 bases). CDR3: CASSLGPLDSRRSPLHF. The CDR3 DNA follows: TGCGCCAGCAGCTTGGGCCCCCTGGACAGCCGACGGTCACCCCTCCACTTT.